This TCR beta chain was recovered during a study of T cell responses to AZD1222 COVID-19 vaccine. Regarding the study as a whole: Spike-spanning, vaccine-associated CD4 TCRs were dominant at 160-218 and 743-854. The breadth and depth of Spike-specific TCRs increased once two AZD1222 doses had been given.

This CDR3 comprises 16 residues. Trimming took off 5 bases at V and 7 bases at J, with 21 bases between the two ends. Germline V CDR1 and CDR2: SEHNR, FQNEAQ (reference sequence). The data were produced by immunoSEQ multiplex PCR, yet TCRdb's version contains in-frame clones alone and is incomplete. Of approximately 150,000 clones in the sample, 90% were seen once. Details on this clone: The antigen is undetermined.

The V and J genes are TRBV7-9 and TRBJ2-1; D gene ambiguous. The clonotype originates from an adult who received the AZD1222 COVID-19 vaccine. The input for sequencing was peripheral blood, taken 28 days after the second AZD1222 dose. CDR3 in amino acids: CASSPTNLWQLNEQFF. The CDR3 DNA is TGTGCCAGCAGCCCCACCAACCTCTGGCAGCTTAATGAGCAGTTCTTC.